This T cell receptor beta chain was documented in a study of blood T cell repertoires in COVID-19. Study context: Some COVID-19 samples were acute and others convalescent; all came from the United States, Italy and Spain.

In the authors' workflow: Amplification from reference gene primers served as the basis for estimated nucleated cell counts. Data came from immunoSEQ multiplex PCR; TCRdb stores just in-frame clones and leaves some out. That table furnishes V, J and clone size, whereas the DNA furnished D and trimming. The table lists 95,000 to 150,000 clones, 88% of them singletons. The CDR3 runs to 16 residues. Germline values: CDR1 SGDLS, CDR2 YYNGEE. J lost 5 bases, V lost 0 bases, and 9 bases had no gene match. This sequence joins TRBV9 and TRBJ2-5; 8 positions match TRBD2. What was sequenced was peripheral blood. This clonotype was sampled from a human donor in a cohort sampled during active COVID-19. The CDR3 reads CASSVARGLVGETQYF. CDR3 DNA sequence: TGTGCCAGCAGCGTAGCGAGGGGACTAGTCGGGGAGACCCAGTACTTC.